Listed here are 31 T cell receptor beta chains from one sample, sequenced in a study of blood T cell repertoires in COVID-19. Repertoires were generated with immunoSEQ multiplex PCR, while TCRdb's copy carries only in-frame clones and drops some. The sample lists 350,000 to 400,000 clones, 88% occurring once. Sequencing input: PBMCs or T cells enriched from blood (not recorded which). The receptors here all came from a woman under 40 with acute COVID-19.

This chain connects TRBV5-1 to TRBJ2-5, with 7 positions matching TRBD1. The CDR3 has 16 residues. With 0 bases clipped from V and 6 bases from J, the junction kept 11 bases outside the gene matches. Germline V gives CDR1 SGHRS, CDR2 YFSETQ. In DNA, the CDR3 is TGCGCCAGCAGCTTGGTAGGCAGGGGGATCCCGAAGACCCAGTACTTC. Protein: CASSLVGRGIPKTQYF.

The V and J genes are TRBV24-1 and TRBJ2-7; TRBD1 matches at 9 bases. Germline CDR1 reads KGHDR; CDR2 reads SFDVKD. The CDR3 has 15 amino acids. V lost 4 bases and J lost 2; bases outside the gene matches: 5. The CDR3 sequence is CATSDSGQGAYEQYF. The CDR3 DNA is TGTGCCACCAGTGACTCGGGACAGGGAGCCTACGAGCAGTACTTC.

V and J are TRBV18 and TRBJ2-6; 7 positions agree with TRBD1. Germline V gene lookup returns CDR1 KGHSH and CDR2 LQKENI. The CDR3 spans 19 residues. V shed 0 bases and J 2 bases; nucleotides not matched to a gene: 10. The CDR3 loop is CASSPPAHRGTTGANVLTF. In nucleotides, the CDR3 is TGTGCCAGCTCACCACCAGCTCACAGGGGCACAACTGGGGCCAACGTCCTGACTTTC.

This chain connects TRBV5-1 to TRBJ1-6; the D is unclear. CDR3 length: 13 amino acids. Germline loops: CDR1 SGHRS, CDR2 YFSETQ. V lost 0 bases to trimming and J lost 8 bases, with 6 bases between them. The CDR3 loop reads CASSLEEDSPLHF. As DNA, the CDR3 is TGCGCCAGCAGCTTGGAAGAGGATTCACCCCTCCACTTT.

This chain uses TRBV11-2 with TRBJ2-7; perhaps TRBD1 as D (5 bases). In germline, CDR1 is SGHAT, CDR2 FQNNGV. The CDR3 spans 14 residues. The ends were cut back, 6 bases at V and 2 bases at J, with 14 bases in the middle. CDR3 protein: CASRRTPGAYEQYF. CDR3 coding DNA: TGTGCCAGCAGGAGGACACCAGGCGCCTACGAGCAGTACTTC.

The rearrangement joins TRBV5-1 to TRBJ2-7; perhaps TRBD2 as D (5 bases). The germline V and J ends were trimmed by 5 bases and 2 bases, with 14 bases remaining between them. The CDR3 covers 14 residues. Germline-derived CDR1 and CDR2 are SGHRS and YFSETQ. Here the CDR3 DNA reads TGCGCCAGCAGGCCTAGCTCGGCGACCTACGAGCAGTACTTC. This translates into CASRPSSATYEQYF.

The genes are TRBV7-9 and TRBJ2-3; D is unresolved. V lost 5 bases to trimming and J lost 5 bases, with 8 bases between them. The length of the CDR3 is 12 residues. Per the germline V gene, CDR1 is SEHNR and CDR2 is FQNEAQ (reference sequence). The CDR3 DNA reads as TGTGCCAGCAGCCCCCAGGTAGATACGCAGTATTTT. This sequence encodes CASSPQVDTQYF.

This rearrangement joins TRBV5-1 to TRBJ2-7, with TRBD1 identical over 8 bases. The CDR3 contains 15 residues. J was trimmed by 4 bases and V by 0 bases; bases with no gene match: 6. Germline CDR1 and CDR2: SGHRS and YFSETQ. The CDR3 loop is CASSLEGQGGYEQYF. The CDR3 DNA sequence: TGCGCCAGCAGCTTGGAAGGACAGGGCGGGTACGAGCAGTACTTC.

J is TRBJ2-7 and V is TRBV7-2; D may be TRBD1 (6 bases). Germline CDR1 is SGHTA and CDR2 is FQGNSA. Trimming took 1 base from V and 4 from J, leaving 14 bases between them. This CDR3 has 15 amino acids. CDR3 region: CASSLVPGVVYEQYF. In nucleotides, the CDR3 is TGTGCCAGCAGCTTAGTCCCAGGGGTGGTATACGAGCAGTACTTC. The full variable domain, with the rest looked up from reference TRBV7-2 and TRBJ2-7, is GAGVSQSPSNKVTEKGKDVELRCDPISGHTALYWYRQSLGQGLEFLIYFQGNSAPDKSGLPSDRFSAERTGGSVSTLTIQRTQQEDSAVYLCASSLVPGVVYEQYFGPGTRLTVT.

The rearrangement links TRBV13 to TRBJ2-3; 7 nucleotides line up with TRBD2. V shed 4 bases, J shed 4 bases, and the junction held 14 bases outside the gene matches. Germline lookup yields CDR1 PRHDT and CDR2 FYEKMQ (reference sequence). The CDR3 runs to 17 residues. The CDR3 nucleotides are TGTGCCAGCAGCTCCCTGGGGGGGGAGGCTCTCGCAGATACGCAGTATTTT. Protein: CASSSLGGEALADTQYF.

This chain links TRBV24-1 with TRBJ2-7; D ambiguous. Trimming stripped 2 bases from V and 2 bases from J, with 6 bases between. Per the germline V gene, CDR1 is KGHDR and CDR2 is SFDVKD. This CDR3 is 13 amino acids long. The CDR3 region is CATSDSTAYEQYF. CDR3 DNA: TGTGCCACCAGTGATTCCACAGCCTACGAGCAGTACTTC.

The chain carries TRBV5-1 and TRBJ2-1, with D possibly being TRBD2 (7 bases). Trimming pared 4 bases from V and 7 bases from J, leaving 18 bases between. The CDR3 consists of 15 residues. From germline, CDR1 is SGHRS and CDR2 YFSETQ. The CDR3 DNA follows: TGCGCCAGCAGCCCTAATGGGGGGGCGCTTAATGAGCAGTTCTTC. Protein product: CASSPNGGALNEQFF.

V is TRBV7-9 and J is TRBJ1-3; D gene ambiguous. Trimming cost V 6 bases and J 7 bases, with 22 bases left between them. The CDR3 has 16 amino acids. Per the germline V gene, CDR1 is SEHNR and CDR2 is FQNEAQ (reference sequence). Here the CDR3 reads CASSPREGQGLNTIYF. Here the CDR3 DNA reads TGTGCCAGCAGTCCACGAGAGGGCCAAGGGTTGAACACCATATATTTT.

The chain couples TRBV27 to TRBJ1-2, with D perhaps matching TRBD1 (6 bases). CDR1 and CDR2 (germline): MNHEY, SMNVEV (reference sequence). Trimming took 5 bases from V and 8 from J, leaving 15 bases between them. The CDR3 length is 13 residues. CDR3 bases: TGTGCCAGCAGTCCCCCACAGGGATACGGCTACACCTTC. Its protein is CASSPPQGYGYTF.

The rearrangement uses TRBV2 and TRBJ2-7, with 7 bases aligning to TRBD1. The ends lost 4 bases at V and 2 bases at J; junction bases unmatched: 5. Germline lookup yields CDR1 SNHLY and CDR2 FYNNEI. The CDR3 is 14 residues long. The CDR3 coding sequence is TGTGCCAGCAGTGGCGGACAGGTTACCTACGAGCAGTACTTC. Protein: CASSGGQVTYEQYF.

This clone was observed a single time. J is TRBJ2-5 and V is TRBV24-1, with 7 bases matching TRBD1. There are 15 residues in the CDR3. Looked up from germline, CDR1 is KGHDR and CDR2 is SFDVKD. V was pared by 2 bases and J by 2 bases, with 4 bases of the junction left unmatched. The chain's CDR3 is CATSDWTGVQETQYF. CDR3 sequence (DNA): TGTGCCACCAGTGATTGGACAGGAGTACAAGAGACCCAGTACTTC.

CDR3 nucleotide sequence: TGCGCCAGCAGTGAGTTGGCTTACAATCAGCCCCAGCATTTT. Its translation: CASSELAYNQPQHF. The V and J genes are TRBV10-2 and TRBJ1-5; D is uncertain. Germline lookup yields CDR1 WSHSY and CDR2 SAAADI. V was cut by 1 base and J by 3 bases, with 7 bases left in between. CDR3 length: 14 residues.

This clone was counted a single time. The gene calls are TRBV24-1 and TRBJ2-1; maybe TRBD1 (5 bases). From germline, CDR1 is KGHDR and CDR2 SFDVKD. V was shortened by 3 bases and J by 8 bases, with 13 bases between the two germline ends. This CDR3 region has 14 residues. The CDR3 loop is CATSDVGRDDEQFF. DNA for the CDR3: TGTGCCACCAGTGATGTGGGCAGGGATGATGAGCAGTTCTTC.

The chain links TRBV5-1 to TRBJ1-2, with D possibly TRBD1 on 5 matching bases. Trimming removed 4 bases from V and 5 bases from J, with 15 bases in between. The CDR3 totals 14 residues. Germline V gene sequence: CDR1 SGHRS, CDR2 YFSETQ. The CDR3 here is CASSALAGGYGYTF. For the CDR3, the DNA is TGCGCCAGCAGCGCCCTCGCTGGGGGGTATGGCTACACCTTC.

V is TRBV18 and J is TRBJ1-6; no reliable D call. The CDR3 has 16 residues. Trimming shortened V by 3 bases and J by 7 bases, and 16 bases separated the two germline ends. CDR1 KGHSH and CDR2 LQKENI come from the germline V gene. The CDR3 DNA reads as TGTGCCAGCTCACCGAACGGACTACCCCTCAATTCACCCCTCCACTTT. As protein: CASSPNGLPLNSPLHF. Supplemented by reference TRBV18 and TRBJ1-6, the full variable domain reads NAGVMQNPRHLVRRRGQEARLRCSPMKGHSHVYWYRQLPEEGLKFMVYLQKENIIDESGMPKERFSAEFPKEGPSILRIQQVVRGDSAAYFCASSPNGLPLNSPLHFGNGTRLTVT.

The chain recombines TRBV5-1 with TRBJ2-7; 8 positions match TRBD2. The CDR3 length is 14 residues. V shed 2 bases and J 3 bases; nucleotides not matched to a gene: 4. Germline values: CDR1 SGHRS, CDR2 YFSETQ. The CDR3 sequence is CASSFSSGRYEQYF. CDR3 in DNA: TGCGCCAGCAGCTTCTCTAGCGGGCGCTACGAGCAGTACTTC.

This chain connects TRBV7-2 to TRBJ1-2; D is undetermined. With 3 bases removed from V and 4 bases from J, the gap between germline ends came to 15 bases. Germline values: CDR1 SGHTA, CDR2 FQGNSA. This CDR3 is built from 15 residues. The CDR3 coding sequence is TGTGCCAGCAGCTTTCCTAACCTGTATGGCTATGGCTACACCTTC. Translated, it gives CASSFPNLYGYGYTF.

This chain uses TRBV7-3 with TRBJ2-3, with 11 nucleotides matching TRBD2. This CDR3 contains 15 residues. Germline CDR1 SGHTA, CDR2 FQGTGA. Trimming cost V 5 bases and J 2 bases; bases outside gene matches: 3. For the CDR3, the DNA is TGTGCCAGCAGCCCACTAGCGGGGGCCACAGATACGCAGTATTTT. It translates to CASSPLAGATDTQYF.

J is TRBJ1-4 and V is TRBV3-1 (or the pseudogene TRBV3-2), with D possibly matching TRBD1 (5 bases). This CDR3 spans 15 amino acids. From germline, CDR1 is LGHDT and CDR2 YNNKEL (reference sequence). V lost 2 bases, J lost 4 bases, and 11 bases lay in between. The CDR3 region has the DNA TGTGCCAGCAGCCAACCGACAGTGATTAATGAAAAACTGTTTTTT. This encodes CASSQPTVINEKLFF.

J is TRBJ1-2 and V is TRBV6-4; D gene unclear. V was shortened by 6 bases and J by 8 bases, with 13 bases between the two germline ends. Germline V gene data show CDR1 as MRHNA and CDR2 as SNTAGT. This CDR3 comprises 12 residues. The CDR3 nucleotides read TGTGCCAGCAGCCGCGTCTCCCACGGCTACACCTTC. Protein: CASSRVSHGYTF.

Here the CDR3 reads CASSQGRGPSYEQYF. Here the CDR3 DNA reads TGCGCCAGCAGCCAAGGGCGGGGGCCCTCCTACGAGCAGTACTTC. The rearrangement links TRBV4-3 to TRBJ2-7; TRBD2 might be the D (7 bases). The CDR3 loop spans 15 amino acids. The germline V gene has CDR1 LGHNA and CDR2 YSLEER. Trimming pared 1 base from V and 0 bases from J, leaving 10 bases between.

The gene calls are TRBV7-9 and TRBJ2-7, with a possible D match to TRBD2 (6 bases). The CDR3 covers 16 residues. Trimming stripped 4 bases from V and 0 bases from J, with 16 bases between. Germline V gene sequence: CDR1 SEHNR, CDR2 FQNEAQ (reference sequence). The CDR3 protein is CASSSTDGLSSYEQYF. CDR3 DNA sequence: TGTGCCAGCAGCTCGACGGACGGACTAAGCTCCTACGAGCAGTACTTC. The whole variable domain, remainder taken from reference TRBV7-9 and TRBJ2-7, is DTGVSQNPRHKITKRGQNVTFRCDPISEHNRLYWYRQTLGQGPEFLTYFQNEAQLEKSRLLSDRFSAERPKGSFSTLEIQRTEQGDSAMYLCASSSTDGLSSYEQYFGPGTRLTVT.

The V and J genes are TRBV6-5 and TRBJ1-3, with TRBD1 as a possible D gene (6 bases). The CDR3 covers 15 residues. Germline V gene data show CDR1 as MNHEY and CDR2 as SVGAGI. V was clipped by 5 bases and J by 2 bases, with 13 bases between them. CDR3 bases: TGTGCCAGCAGTCAGGGGCCCAGCCCTGGAAACACCATATATTTT. This sequence encodes CASSQGPSPGNTIYF.

V gene TRBV10-3 combines with J gene TRBJ1-2, with no clear D. V was pared by 2 bases and J by 5 bases, with 9 bases between. The CDR3 extends over 13 amino acids. CDR1 ENHRY and CDR2 SYGVKD come from the germline V gene. CDR3 loop: CAISELVLYGYTF. The CDR3 region has the DNA TGTGCCATCAGTGAGCTGGTCCTATATGGCTACACCTTC.

This clone was observed a few times. This chain uses TRBV18 with TRBJ1-3, with unresolved D. Trimming stripped 3 bases from V and 4 bases from J, with 16 bases between. Per germline, CDR1 KGHSH and CDR2 LQKENI. The CDR3 runs 16 residues. CDR3 amino acids: CASSPVLGESGNTIYF. CDR3 nucleotide sequence: TGTGCCAGCTCACCGGTTCTTGGGGAGTCCGGAAACACCATATATTTT.

This clone was seen a handful of times. The genes are TRBV9 and TRBJ1-4, with D perhaps TRBD1 (6 bases). Per germline, CDR1 SGDLS and CDR2 YYNGEE. The V gene lost 0 bases and the J gene lost 13 bases, with 19 bases spanning the gap. This CDR3 spans 15 amino acids. The CDR3 DNA reads as TGTGCCAGCAGCGTAGATCTAGGGGGGGCTCGCGGACTGTTTTTT. It encodes CASSVDLGGARGLFF.